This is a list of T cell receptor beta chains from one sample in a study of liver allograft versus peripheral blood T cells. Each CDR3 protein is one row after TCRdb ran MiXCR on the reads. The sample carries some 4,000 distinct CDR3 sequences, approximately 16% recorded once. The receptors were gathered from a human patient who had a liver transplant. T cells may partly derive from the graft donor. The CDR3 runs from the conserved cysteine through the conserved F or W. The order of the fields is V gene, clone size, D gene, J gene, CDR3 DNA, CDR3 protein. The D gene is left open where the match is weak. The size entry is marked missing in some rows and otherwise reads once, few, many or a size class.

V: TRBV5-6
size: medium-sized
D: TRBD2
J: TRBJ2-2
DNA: TGTGCCAGCAGCTCTTGGACTAGCTTTGACACCGGGGAGCTGTTTTTT
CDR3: CASSSWTSFDTGELFF

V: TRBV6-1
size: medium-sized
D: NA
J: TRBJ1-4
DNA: NA
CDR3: CASSSSTGGLEKLFF

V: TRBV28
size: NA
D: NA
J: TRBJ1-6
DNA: TGTGCCAGCAGTTTAGTCAGGCAGGGAAGCTCACCCCTCCACTTT
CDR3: CASSLVRQGSSPLHF

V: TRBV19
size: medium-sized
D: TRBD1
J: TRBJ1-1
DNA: TGTGCCAGTTCTACAGGGGCCCTGAACACTGAAGCTTTCTTT
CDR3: CASSTGALNTEAFF

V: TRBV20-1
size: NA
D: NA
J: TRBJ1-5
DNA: TGCAGTGCTAGGGGCGGTTTCAATCAGCCCCAGCATTTT
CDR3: CSARGGFNQPQHF

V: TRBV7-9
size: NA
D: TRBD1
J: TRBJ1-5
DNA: TGTGCCAGCAGCACTCCGGACAGGGGTGGAAATCAGCCCCAGCATTTT
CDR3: CASSTPDRGGNQPQHF

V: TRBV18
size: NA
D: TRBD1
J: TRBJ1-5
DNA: TGTGCCAGCTCACCGGACAGGGGGAATCAGCCCCAGCATTTT
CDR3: CASSPDRGNQPQHF

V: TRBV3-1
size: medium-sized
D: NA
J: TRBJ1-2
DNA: TGTGCCAGCAGCCATAGGCGGACCGCCGGGTCCTATGGCTACACCTTC
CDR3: CASSHRRTAGSYGYTF

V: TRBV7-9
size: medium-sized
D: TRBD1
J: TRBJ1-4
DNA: TGTGCCAGCAGCATAGGACAGGGAGGGGAAAAACTGTTTTTT
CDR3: CASSIGQGGEKLFF

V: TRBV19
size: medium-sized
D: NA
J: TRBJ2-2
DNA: TGTGCCAGTAGGGCAGACCGCTTCACCGGGGAGCTGTTTTTT
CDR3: CASRADRFTGELFF

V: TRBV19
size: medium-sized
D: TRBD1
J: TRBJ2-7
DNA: TGTGCCAGTAGTAAATATAGGGGGCTCAGCTACGAGCAGTACTTC
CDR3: CASSKYRGLSYEQYF

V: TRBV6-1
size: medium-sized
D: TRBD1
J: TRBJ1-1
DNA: TGTGCCAGCGAACCCGGGACAGCGAACACTGAAGCTTTCTTT
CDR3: CASEPGTANTEAFF

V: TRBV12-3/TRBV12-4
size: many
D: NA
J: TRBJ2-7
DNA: TGTGCCAGCAGTCCCCAGTCATGGGGGACATTCTCCTACGAGCAGTACTTC
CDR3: CASSPQSWGTFSYEQYF

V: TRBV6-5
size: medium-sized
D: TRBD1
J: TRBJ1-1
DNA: TGTGCCAGCAGTTACCTGCCGGGACAGGGGAACACTGAAGCTTTCTTT
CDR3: CASSYLPGQGNTEAFF

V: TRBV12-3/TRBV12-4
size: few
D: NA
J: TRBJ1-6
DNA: TGTGCCAGCAGTTCAACAGGGAGAAATTCACCCCTCCACTTT
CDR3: CASSSTGRNSPLHF

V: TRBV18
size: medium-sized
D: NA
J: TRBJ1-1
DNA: TGTGCCAGCTCGCAGGGGCTGGATAACACTGAAGCTTTCTTT
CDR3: CASSQGLDNTEAFF

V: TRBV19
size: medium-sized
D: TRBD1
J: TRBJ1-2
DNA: TGTGCCACCTACGACAGGGGGCGGGGATCGACAGGCTACACCTTC
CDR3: CATYDRGRGSTGYTF

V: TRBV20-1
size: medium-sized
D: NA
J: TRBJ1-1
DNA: TGCAGTGCTAGAGTGGGAGGGAACACTGAAGCTTTCTTT
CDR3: CSARVGGNTEAFF

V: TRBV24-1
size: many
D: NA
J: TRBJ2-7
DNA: TGTGCCACCTCACCCGGATCGGGGTACGAGCAGTACTTC
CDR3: CATSPGSGYEQYF

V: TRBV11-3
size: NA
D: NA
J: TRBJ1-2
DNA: TGTGCCAGCAGCTCATCGGGGACAACCATTAACTATGGCTACACCTTC
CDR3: CASSSSGTTINYGYTF

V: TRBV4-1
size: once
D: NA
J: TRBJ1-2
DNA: TGCGCCAGCAGCCCAAGGACAGACTATGGCTACACCTTC
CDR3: CASSPRTDYGYTF

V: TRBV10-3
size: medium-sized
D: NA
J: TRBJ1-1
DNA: TGTGCCAGCCGACACCTGGGGGAGACTGAAGCTTTCTTT
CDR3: CASRHLGETEAFF

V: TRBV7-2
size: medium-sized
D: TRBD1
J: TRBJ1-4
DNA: TGTGCCAGCAGCTTAACGACAGGGGTGGAAAAACTGTTTTTT
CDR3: CASSLTTGVEKLFF

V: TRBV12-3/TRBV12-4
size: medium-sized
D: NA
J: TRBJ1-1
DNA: TGTGCCAGCAGCCCTAGGGGCATGAACACTGAAGCTTTCTTT
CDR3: CASSPRGMNTEAFF

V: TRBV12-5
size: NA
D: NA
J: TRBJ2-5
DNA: TGTGCTAGTGGTACCCAAACAGGCCCCCAAGAGACCCAGTACTTC
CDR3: CASGTQTGPQETQYF

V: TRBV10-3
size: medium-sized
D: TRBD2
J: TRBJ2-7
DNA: TGTGCCATCAGTGATCCGGGGGAGGGGACCTACGAGCAGTACTTC
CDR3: CAISDPGEGTYEQYF

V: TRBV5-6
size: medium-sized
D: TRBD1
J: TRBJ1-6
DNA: TGTGCCAGCATCAGGACAGGGAGAAATTCACCCCTCCACTTT
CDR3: CASIRTGRNSPLHF

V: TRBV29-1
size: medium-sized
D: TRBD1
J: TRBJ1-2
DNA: TGCAGCGTTGAAGATGGGGTCTTTTCCGGGACAGGGGGTTATGGCTACACCTTC
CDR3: CSVEDGVFSGTGGYGYTF

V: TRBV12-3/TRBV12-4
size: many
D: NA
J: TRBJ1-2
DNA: TGTGCCAGCTCTACAGGCTATGGCTACACCTTC
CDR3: CASSTGYGYTF

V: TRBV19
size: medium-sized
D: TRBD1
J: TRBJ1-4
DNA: TGTGCCAGTAGAAGACCGGGACAGGGAAATGAAAAACTGTTTTTT
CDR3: CASRRPGQGNEKLFF

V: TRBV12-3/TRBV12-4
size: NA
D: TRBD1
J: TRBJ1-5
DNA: TGTGCCAGCAGTCCTGCCAGGGGGGATCAGCCCCAGCATTTT
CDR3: CASSPARGDQPQHF

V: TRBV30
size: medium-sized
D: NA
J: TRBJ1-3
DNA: TGTGCCTGGAGTCCCGGGGGGGCCTCTGGAAACACCATATATTTT
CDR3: CAWSPGGASGNTIYF

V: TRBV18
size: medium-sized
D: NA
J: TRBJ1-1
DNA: TGTGCCAGCTCACCCCGGGACACGGCTGAAGCTTTCTTT
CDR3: CASSPRDTAEAFF

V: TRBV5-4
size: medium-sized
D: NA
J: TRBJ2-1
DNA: TGTGCCAGCAGCTTTGACAATGAGCAGTTCTTC
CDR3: CASSFDNEQFF

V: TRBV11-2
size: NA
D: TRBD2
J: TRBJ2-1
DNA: TGTGCCAGCCGAGCGGGGGGCCCCTACAATGAGCAGTTCTTC
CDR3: CASRAGGPYNEQFF

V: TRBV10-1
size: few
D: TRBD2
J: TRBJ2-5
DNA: TGCGCCAGCAGTGAGCAGCGGGGGGTTTCGGCCCAGTACTTC
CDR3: CASSEQRGVSAQYF

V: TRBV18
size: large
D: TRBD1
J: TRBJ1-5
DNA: TGTGCCAGCTCGCCCGACAGGGTTGATAGCAATCAGCCCCAGCATTTT
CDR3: CASSPDRVDSNQPQHF

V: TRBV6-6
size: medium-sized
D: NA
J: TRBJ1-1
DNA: TGTGCCAGCAACGTGAGGGCCCTTAGGACTGAAGCTTTCTTT
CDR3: CASNVRALRTEAFF

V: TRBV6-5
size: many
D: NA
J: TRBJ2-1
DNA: TGTGCCAGCAGTTCCGGGACCAACCGGGAGCAGTTCTTC
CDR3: CASSSGTNREQFF

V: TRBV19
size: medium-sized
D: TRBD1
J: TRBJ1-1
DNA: TGTGCCAGTAGTATATTGACAGGGGGCCGAGGCACTGAAGCTTTCTTT
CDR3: CASSILTGGRGTEAFF

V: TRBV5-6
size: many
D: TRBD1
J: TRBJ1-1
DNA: TGTGCCAGCAGGCGACAGGGGCGGAACACTGAAGCTTTCTTT
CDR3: CASRRQGRNTEAFF

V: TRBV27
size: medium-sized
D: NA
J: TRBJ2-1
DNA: TGTGCCAGCAGTTTGGAAGGCAGGGGAAATGAGCAGTTCTTC
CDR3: CASSLEGRGNEQFF

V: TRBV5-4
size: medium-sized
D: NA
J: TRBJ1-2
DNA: TGTGCCAGCAGCTTTGAAACCAACTATGGCTACACCTTC
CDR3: CASSFETNYGYTF

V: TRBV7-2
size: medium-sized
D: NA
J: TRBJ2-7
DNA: TGTGCCAGCAGCTGGGAGGCGGGGGAGCAGTACTTC
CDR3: CASSWEAGEQYF

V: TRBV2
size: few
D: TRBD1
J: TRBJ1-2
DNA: TGTGCCAGCAGTGGAGGACAGGGGTGGAACTATGGCTACACCTTC
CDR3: CASSGGQGWNYGYTF

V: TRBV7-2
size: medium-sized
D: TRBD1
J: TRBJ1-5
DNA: TGTGCCAGCAGCCCGGGACAGAACTTCAATCAGCCCCAGCATTTT
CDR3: CASSPGQNFNQPQHF

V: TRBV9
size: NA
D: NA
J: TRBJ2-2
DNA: TGTGCCAGCAGTCCCCTGGCGGGGGCAAACACCGGGGAGCTGTTTTTT
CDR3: CASSPLAGANTGELFF

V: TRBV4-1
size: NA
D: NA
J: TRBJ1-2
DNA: TGCGCCAGCAGCCAAGAACCACAGATCCCTAACTATGGCTACACCTTC
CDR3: CASSQEPQIPNYGYTF

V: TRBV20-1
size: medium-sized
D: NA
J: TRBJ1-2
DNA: TGCAGTGTAATCCGGCCCGGGACGGCAAACTATGGCTACACCTTC
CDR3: CSVIRPGTANYGYTF

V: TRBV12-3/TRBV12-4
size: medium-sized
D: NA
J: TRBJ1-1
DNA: TGTGCCAGCAGTTTAGGACAGCTCAACACTGAAGCTTTCTTT
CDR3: CASSLGQLNTEAFF

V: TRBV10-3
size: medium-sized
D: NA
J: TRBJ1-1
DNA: TGTGCCACCCGGCGGGGCATGAACACTGAAGCTTTCTTT
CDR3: CATRRGMNTEAFF

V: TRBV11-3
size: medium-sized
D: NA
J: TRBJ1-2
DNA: TGTGCCAGCAGCCAGGAGGTAAATGGCTACACCTTC
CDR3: CASSQEVNGYTF

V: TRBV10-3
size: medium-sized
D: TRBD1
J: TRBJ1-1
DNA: TGTGCCATCGGACAGGGACTTATGAACACTGAAGCTTTCTTT
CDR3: CAIGQGLMNTEAFF

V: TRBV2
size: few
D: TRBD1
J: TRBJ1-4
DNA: TGTGCCAGCACTGATGCGGGACAGGTATCTTCTGAAAAACTGTTTTTT
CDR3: CASTDAGQVSSEKLFF

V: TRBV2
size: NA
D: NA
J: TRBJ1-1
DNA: TGTGCCAGCAACAGCGCGACTGAAGCTTTCTTT
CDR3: CASNSATEAFF

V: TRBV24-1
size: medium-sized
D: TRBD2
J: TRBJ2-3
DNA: TGTGCCACCAGTGTGGGCAGCTGGACTAGCGTTGATACGCAGTATTTT
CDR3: CATSVGSWTSVDTQYF

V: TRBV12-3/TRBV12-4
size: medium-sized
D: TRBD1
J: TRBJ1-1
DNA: TGTGCCAGCAGTTTCGGGCAGGGGGTGGGTGAAGCTTTCTTT
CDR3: CASSFGQGVGEAFF

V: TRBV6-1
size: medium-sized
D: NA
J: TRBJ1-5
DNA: TGTGCCAGCAGTGAACTACCCGCCCAGCATTTT
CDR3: CASSELPAQHF

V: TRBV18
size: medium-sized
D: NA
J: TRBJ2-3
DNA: TGTGCCAGCTCACCACAGCAGGGAACAGATACGCAGTATTTT
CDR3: CASSPQQGTDTQYF